This section outlines one T cell receptor (beta chain) sequence together with its context. The data were taken from a study of blood T cell repertoires in COVID-19. For the study at large: The study drew acute and convalescent COVID-19 samples from the United States, Italy and Spain. From T cells, B-cell-depleted T cells, or PBMCs came the material, which was cDNA or gDNA.

All enrollees were roughly 18 to 89 years old and from about 25 US areas. The CDR3 sequence is 17 residues long. V trimming: 8 bases; J trimming: 1 base; junction bases outside the gene matches: 11. Germline V gives CDR1 MNHNS, CDR2 SASEGT. Profiling relied on immunoSEQ multiplex PCR, and the TCRdb table lists in-frame clones only, not all of them. This table has some 250,000 clones, 75% to 90% appearing once. The chain is built from TRBV6-1 and TRBJ2-2; TRBD2 matches at 9 bases. The source is a woman aged 45 to 65 who had recovered from COVID-19. Sequences were obtained from PBMCs or T cells enriched from blood (not recorded which). In DNA, the CDR3 is TGTGCCAGCCGTGGGGGAGCGACTAGCGGGAACACCGGGGAGCTGTTTTTT. Translated, it gives CASRGGATSGNTGELFF.